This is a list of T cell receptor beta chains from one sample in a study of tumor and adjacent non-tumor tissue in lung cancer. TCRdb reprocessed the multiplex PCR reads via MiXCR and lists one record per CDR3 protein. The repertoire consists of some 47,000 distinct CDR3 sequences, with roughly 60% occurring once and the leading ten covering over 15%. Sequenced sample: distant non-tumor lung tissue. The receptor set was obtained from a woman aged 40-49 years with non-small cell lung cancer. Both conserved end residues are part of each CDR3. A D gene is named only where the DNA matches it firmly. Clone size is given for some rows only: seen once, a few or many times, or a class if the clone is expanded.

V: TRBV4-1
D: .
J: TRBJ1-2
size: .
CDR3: CASGKRATYGYTF

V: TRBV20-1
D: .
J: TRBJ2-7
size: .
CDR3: CSTSFLAYEQYF

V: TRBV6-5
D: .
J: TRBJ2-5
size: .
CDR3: CASCARGGLVDTQYF

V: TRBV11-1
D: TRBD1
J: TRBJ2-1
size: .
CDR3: CTSSVGPGQWHNKQFF

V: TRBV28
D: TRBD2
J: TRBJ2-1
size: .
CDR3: CASSTLAAYNEQLF

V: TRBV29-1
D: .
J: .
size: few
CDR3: CSATGRYKTDTQHF

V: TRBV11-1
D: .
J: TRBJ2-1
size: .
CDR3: CASSPGASRTYDEQFF

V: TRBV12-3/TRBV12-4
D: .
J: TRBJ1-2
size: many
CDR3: CASRPGYYGYTF

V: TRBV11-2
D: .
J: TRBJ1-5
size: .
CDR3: CASSFSGWHPQHF

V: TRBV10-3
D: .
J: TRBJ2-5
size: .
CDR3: CAISSREGEAQYF

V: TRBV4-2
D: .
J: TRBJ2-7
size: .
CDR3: CASSQDAALHGLEQYF

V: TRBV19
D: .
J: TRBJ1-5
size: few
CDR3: CASSIEGYNQPQHF

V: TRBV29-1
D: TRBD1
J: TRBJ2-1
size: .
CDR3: CSVRQGADNEQFF

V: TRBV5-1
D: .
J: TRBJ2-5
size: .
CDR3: CASSLDQETQHF

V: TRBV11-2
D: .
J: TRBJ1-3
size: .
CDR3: CASEPHGSSGNTIYF

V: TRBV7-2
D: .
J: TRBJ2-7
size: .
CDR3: CASSFPRGGGAEYEQYF

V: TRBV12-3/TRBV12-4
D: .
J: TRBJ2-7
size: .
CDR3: CANSRRQAYEQYF

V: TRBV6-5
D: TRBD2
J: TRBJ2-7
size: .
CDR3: CASSPRPSGGGVEQYF

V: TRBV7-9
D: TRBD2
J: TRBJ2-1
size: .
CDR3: CASSGSGSSYNEQLF

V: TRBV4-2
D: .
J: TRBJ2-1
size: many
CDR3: CASSQVGGEQFF

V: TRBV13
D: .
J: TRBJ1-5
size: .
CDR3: CASSLGGRDRDQPQHF

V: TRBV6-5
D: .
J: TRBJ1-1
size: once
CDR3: CASSNGPTQEASF

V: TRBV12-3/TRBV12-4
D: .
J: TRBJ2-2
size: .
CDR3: CASKGNTGKLFF

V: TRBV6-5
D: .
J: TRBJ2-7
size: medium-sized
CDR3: CASSRAPLVQYF

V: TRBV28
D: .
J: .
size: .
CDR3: CASTLMVDQPQYF

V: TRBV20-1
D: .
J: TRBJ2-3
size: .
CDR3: CSASSGFTDMQYF

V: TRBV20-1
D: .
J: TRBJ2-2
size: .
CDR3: CCARDLGVGGELFF

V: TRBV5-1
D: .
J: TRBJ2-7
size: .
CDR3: CASSLRERAYEQYF

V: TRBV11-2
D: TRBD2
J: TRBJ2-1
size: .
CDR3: CASNLRTSEVHDEQFF

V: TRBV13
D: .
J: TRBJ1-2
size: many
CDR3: CASSRGTSTSGYGYTF

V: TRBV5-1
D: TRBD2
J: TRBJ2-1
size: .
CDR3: CASSLNGGRGINEQFF

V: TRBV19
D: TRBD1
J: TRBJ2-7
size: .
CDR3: CATQWTGGIYEQYF

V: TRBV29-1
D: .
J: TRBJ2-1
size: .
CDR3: CSGAGGLGMDEQFF

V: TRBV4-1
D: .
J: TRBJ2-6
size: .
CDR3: CASGHGTGPSGANVLTF

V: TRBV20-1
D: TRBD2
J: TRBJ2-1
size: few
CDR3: CSARSLAGGSYNEQFF

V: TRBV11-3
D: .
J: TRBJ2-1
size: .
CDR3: CASSPRARNSYNELFF

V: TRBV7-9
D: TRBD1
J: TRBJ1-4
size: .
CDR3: CASSRSSGGEKLFF

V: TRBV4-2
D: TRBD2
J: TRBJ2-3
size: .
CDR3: CASSTEGLAGGRGTDTQYF

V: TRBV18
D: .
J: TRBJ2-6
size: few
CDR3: CASSPGSGANVLTF

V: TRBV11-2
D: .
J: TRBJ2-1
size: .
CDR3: CANSSLVIYDEQFF

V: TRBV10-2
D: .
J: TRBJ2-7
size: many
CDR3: CASSGVSSYERYF

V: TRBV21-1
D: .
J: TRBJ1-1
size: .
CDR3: CVSSKGLIFSNTEAFF

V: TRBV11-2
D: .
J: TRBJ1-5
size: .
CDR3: CASGSNSMTQHF

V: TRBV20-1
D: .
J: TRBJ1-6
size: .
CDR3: CCARVGLGNSPLHF

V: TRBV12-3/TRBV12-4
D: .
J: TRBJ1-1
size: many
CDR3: CASSFRLDGTEAFF

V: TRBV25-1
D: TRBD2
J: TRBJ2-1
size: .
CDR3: CTSKTGGSREQFF

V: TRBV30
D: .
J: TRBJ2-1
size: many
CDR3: CAWSVLPGPRQFF

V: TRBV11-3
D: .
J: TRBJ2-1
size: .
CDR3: CASSPRPRRSYNERLF

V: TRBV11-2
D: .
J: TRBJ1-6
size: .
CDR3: CASNQRRNSALHF

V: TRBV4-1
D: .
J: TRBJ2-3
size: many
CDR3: CASSQRELSTDTQYF

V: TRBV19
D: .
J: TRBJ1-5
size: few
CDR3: CASSIRTMLTDSNQPQHF